This TCR beta chain emerged from a study of tumor-infiltrating lymphocytes in primary liver carcinoma (TCRdb year 2017). Background on the whole study: The five patients, three men and two women aged 30 to 69 years, had hepatocellular carcinoma (four) or combined HCC and intrahepatic cholangiocarcinoma (one). A total of roughly 35 specimens from 5 patients, comprising some 25 tumor regions, 5 adjacent noncancerous liver tissues and 5 peripheral blood samples, were covered by TCRbeta repertoire sequencing. High reproducibility was observed for the technical replicate repertoires, with mean shared-clone rates around 0.9 and correlation coefficients above 0.95. Roughly 3.5 to 7.5 million productive TCRbeta reads were obtained per sample, and no significant difference in read depth was found between tissue types. TCRbeta repertoire sequencing, expression microarrays and whole-exome sequencing were combined in the study across five regions of each liver tumor, with adjacent normal tissue and blood also included. The tumors of the five patients were staged as T1-T3 N0M0, with maximum diameters ranging from roughly 4 to 10 cm.

A constant-region primer and ProtoScript II reverse transcriptase were used to reverse-transcribe TCRbeta-specific cDNA from approximately 500 ng total RNA. The TCRbeta libraries were prepared through three rounds of nested multiplex PCR following a slightly modified ARM-PCR procedure. Sample barcodes and Illumina adapters were added in a final 25-cycle PCR using Deep VentR polymerase. Before sequencing, amplicons of 200-500 bp were gel-purified using a QIAquick gel extraction kit. The TCRbeta amplicons were sequenced with 250-bp paired-end reads on an Illumina HiSeq 2500. The study's processing was this. Reads were quality-trimmed with Trimmomatic v0.33, and paired reads were merged with FLASH v1.2.11 to recover full CDR3 sequences. V, D and J germline segments were assigned to the rearranged TCRbeta sequences using MiGEC v1.2.1b. Clonotype statistics and Shannon-Wiener diversity indices were computed with VDJtools v1.0.0. To cut down on sampling bias, every analysis after diversity analysis relied on just the 250 most abundant clonotypes from each sample. Using fastp at Q25 and MiXCR, TCRdb reprocessed the public reads and kept productive beta chains. Every CDR3 protein is listed once, alongside the most common genes and DNA of its rows. TCRdb's processing, not the authors', yielded these V and J calls. Here the sample has about 37,000 distinct CDR3 sequences; roughly 77% occur a single time. The ten biggest clones cover 35% to 40% of the sample.

What the research found in general, with its limitations: The top 250 clones accounted for a significantly greater share of the repertoire in tumors than in blood (p = 0.039). With just a handful of patients in the study, the authors point out that the findings should be validated in a larger study. Consistent with antigen-driven expansion, pairs of tumor regions showed higher repertoire overlap (mean roughly 35%) than either tumor-adjacent pairs (around 17%) or tumor-blood pairs (about 15%). Because only the TCR beta chain was sequenced and unpaired alpha chains were not captured, true repertoire diversity is likely underestimated. Comparison of CD4+ and CD8+ T cell repertoires was precluded by the use of bulk unsorted samples.

As regards this clonotype: Its binding antigen is unknown. The conserved phenylalanine or tryptophan normally closing the CDR3 is absent here, so this likely arose from a read error.

Without any cell sorting, total RNA and DNA were co-extracted from about 20-30 mg of bulk tissue using the AllPrep DNA/RNA mini kit. Surgical resection was performed in China between 2015 and 2016 on four to six patients with histopathologically diagnosed primary liver carcinoma. Patients had chronic HBV infection and were treatment-naive at sampling. Fresh tumor and adjacent tissue pieces were bisected; one half was stored in RNAlater at -80°C, the other sent for histology. This clonotype originated in a man aged 35 to 55 with primary liver carcinoma and hepatitis B virus infection. Sequenced material: tumor-adjacent normal liver tissue.

The nucleotide sequence reads TGTGCCTGGAGTGTAAAGGGAGGTAAAGAAGCTTTCCAT. It codes for CAWSVKGGKEAFH. The chain joins TRBV30 to TRBJ1-1; the D gene is unclear. V sheds 0 bases and J sheds 8 bases, leaving 13 bases between their ends. The germline V gene (reference sequence) provides CDR1 GTSNPN and CDR2 SVGIG. The CDR3 has 13 residues if both end residues are counted. Only the CDR3 region is kept as DNA, spanning 39 bases read in frame from base 1.